One sample yielded the 30 T cell receptor beta chains listed below, sequenced in a study of T cell repertoires in cytomegalovirus infection. From the reads, TCRdb called clonotypes with MiXCR, one entry per CDR3 protein. The data contain a few hundred thousand distinct CDR3 sequences, around two fifths of them seen just once; the ten biggest clones take up over 45%. These receptors have no known antigen. The starting material was cultured PBMCs, obtained from culture after CMV antigen stimulation. The source of these receptors is a human donor in good health (CMV status not recorded). Some clones in this sample may be carry-over from other donors' samples.

This clonotype was counted ten times or more. The V gene is TRBV7-8, the J gene TRBJ2-5; D remains ambiguous. Germline lookup yields CDR1 SGHVS and CDR2 FQNEAQ. CDR3 length: 14 residues. Trimming removed 5 bases at V and 2 bases at J, with 12 bases between. The CDR3 DNA follows: TGTGCCAGCAGCCCCCCGGTCAGTCAAGAGACCCAGTACTTC. Translated, it gives CASSPPVSQETQYF.

This clonotype has just a few counts. V and J are TRBV7-8 and TRBJ2-7, with D possibly being TRBD1 (5 bases). Trimming took 3 bases from V and 1 from J, leaving 13 bases between them. The CDR3 spans 15 residues. Germline-derived CDR1 and CDR2 are SGHVS and FQNEAQ. CDR3 sequence: CASSLGQANSYEQYF. CDR3 DNA: TGTGCCAGCAGCTTGGGGCAGGCGAATTCCTACGAGCAGTACTTC.

A few counts support this clonotype. The J gene is TRBJ2-7, the V gene TRBV6-2 or TRBV6-3; 10 nucleotides line up with TRBD2. CDR1 MNHEY and CDR2 SVGEGT come from the germline V gene. Trimming took 5 bases from V and 4 from J; bases not matched to a gene: 2. The CDR3 spans 13 residues. The CDR3 region is CASSIAGGYEQYF. CDR3 in DNA: TGTGCCAGCAGTATAGCGGGAGGATACGAGCAGTACTTC.

The chain uses TRBV11-2 and TRBJ1-1; D might be TRBD1 (5 bases). The germline V gene has CDR1 SGHAT and CDR2 FQNNGV. Trimming took 2 bases from V and 6 from J, leaving 16 bases between them. The CDR3 consists of 15 residues. The CDR3 sequence: CASSLNGPAGAEAFF. The CDR3 DNA reads as TGTGCCAGCAGCTTAAATGGTCCTGCGGGGGCTGAAGCTTTCTTT.

This clonotype was counted between two and nine times. This chain connects TRBV7-9 to TRBJ2-7, with a tentative D call TRBD1 (5 bases). V was cut by 7 bases and J by 5 bases, with 12 bases left in between. CDR3 length: 12 amino acids. Germline V gene data show CDR1 as SEHNR and CDR2 as FQNEAQ (reference sequence). In nucleotides, the CDR3 is TGTGCCAGCACAGGGTTCATCGACGAGCAGTACTTC. Encoded protein: CASTGFIDEQYF.

This clonotype was observed a few times. This rearrangement joins TRBV7-9 to TRBJ1-1; D unclear. CDR1 and CDR2 from the germline V gene are SEHNR and FQNEAQ (reference sequence). V was clipped by 7 bases and J by 6 bases, with 18 bases between them. CDR3 length: 14 amino acids. This chain's CDR3 is CASTLLSLTAEAFF. The CDR3 DNA follows: TGTGCCAGCACCCTATTATCATTAACGGCTGAAGCTTTCTTT.

The gene calls are TRBV12-3 or TRBV12-4 and TRBJ1-4, with D possibly matching TRBD1 (5 bases). V lost 2 bases and J 7 bases, leaving 11 bases between the germline ends. The CDR3 consists of 14 residues. DNA for the CDR3: TGTGCCAGCAGTTTAACGACAGTTGGTGAAAAACTGTTTTTT. Translation: CASSLTTVGEKLFF.

The V call is TRBV12-5, the J call TRBJ2-1; either TRBD1 or TRBD2 may fit D (5 bases each). Germline V gene lookup returns CDR1 LGHNT and CDR2 FRNRAP. Trimming removed 8 bases at V and 4 bases at J, with 18 bases between. This CDR3 has 15 amino acids. The CDR3 nucleotides are TGTGCTAGTTCAGGGAGCTTATTCCGATACAATGAGCAGTTCTTC. As protein: CASSGSLFRYNEQFF.

V usage is TRBV29-1 and J usage is TRBJ2-6, with D unclear. Germline CDR1 reads SQVTM; CDR2 reads ANQGSEA. The CDR3 is made up of 14 amino acids. Between the trimmed V and J ends, which lost 4 bases and 0 bases, there was a span of 7 bases. The CDR3 sequence is CSVGGLSGANVLTF. The CDR3 DNA follows: TGCAGCGTTGGTGGGCTCTCTGGGGCCAACGTCCTGACTTTC.

This rearrangement joins TRBV27 to TRBJ2-3, with D possibly being TRBD1 or TRBD2 (5 bases each). The CDR3 runs to 14 residues. Germline V gene lookup returns CDR1 MNHEY and CDR2 SMNVEV (reference sequence). The ends were cut back, 6 bases at V and 6 bases at J, with 16 bases in the middle. The CDR3 nucleotides read TGTGCCAGCAGCTGGGTGGGGGAACCGGATACGCAGTATTTT. Its protein is CASSWVGEPDTQYF.

The V call is TRBV29-1, the J call TRBJ1-2; no clear D. V lost 4 bases, J lost 8 bases, and 11 bases lay in between. Germline CDR1 reads SQVTM; CDR2 reads ANQGSEA. This CDR3 contains 11 residues. In DNA, the CDR3 is TGCAGCGTTGTGGGCGGCTGGGGCTACACCTTC. It yields the protein CSVVGGWGYTF. Using reference TRBV29-1 and TRBJ1-2 for the parts outside the CDR3, the full variable domain is SAVISQKPSRDICQRGTSLTIQCQVDSQVTMMFWYRQQPGQSLTLIATANQGSEATYESGFVIDKFPISRPNLTFSTLTVSNMSPEDSSIYLCSVVGGWGYTFGSGTRLTVV.

The chain carries TRBV5-8 and TRBJ1-4; TRBD1 aligns across 9 bases. Germline V CDR1 and CDR2: SGHTS, YDEGEE. The V segment lost 4 bases and the J segment 6 bases; nucleotides outside the gene matches: 4. The CDR3 contains 14 residues. This CDR3 reads CASSPRTGDEKLFF. In DNA, the CDR3 is TGTGCCAGCAGCCCGCGGACAGGGGATGAAAAACTGTTTTTT.

The chain combines TRBV5-3 with TRBJ2-7; tentatively, D is TRBD2 (5 bases). TRBV5-3 is an ORF, and what it does is uncertain. This CDR3 has 12 amino acids. The V and J ends lost 8 bases and 6 bases respectively, with 15 bases between them. The CDR3 DNA is TGTGCCAGCAGCCGGGATTTAGGCGAGCAGTACTTC. Encoded protein: CASSRDLGEQYF.

The rearrangement joins TRBV10-3 to TRBJ2-4; 8 bases fit TRBD1. V trimming: 8 bases; J trimming: 5 bases; junction bases outside the gene matches: 5. Germline V gene sequence: CDR1 ENHRY, CDR2 SYGVKD. The CDR3 is 13 amino acids. The CDR3 DNA sequence: TGTGCCATCGCCGGACAGGGACAAAACATTCAGTACTTC. As protein: CAIAGQGQNIQYF.

The V gene is TRBV5-1, the J gene TRBJ2-7, with 12 positions matching TRBD2. The CDR3 has 16 residues. Per germline, CDR1 SGHRS and CDR2 YFSETQ. The V gene end was trimmed by 0 bases and the J gene end by 2 bases; junction bases not matched to a gene: 3. CDR3 nucleotides: TGCGCCAGCAGCTTGGGACTAGCGGGGGTCGCCTACGAGCAGTACTTC. Translating gives CASSLGLAGVAYEQYF.

This clonotype was observed a handful of times. This chain joins TRBV6-2 or TRBV6-3 and TRBJ2-7; a possible D gene is TRBD2 (6 bases). The CDR3 sequence is 15 residues long. Trimming stripped 6 bases from V and 3 bases from J, with 18 bases between. Germline V CDR1 and CDR2: MNHEY, SVGEGT. The CDR3 region is CASSPQGGTNYEQYF. The CDR3 nucleotides read TGTGCCAGCAGCCCCCAAGGAGGGACCAACTACGAGCAGTACTTC.

A few counts support this clonotype. This chain links TRBV12-3 or TRBV12-4 with TRBJ1-6; D is undetermined. V shed 7 bases and J shed 1 base, with 11 bases lying between them. This CDR3 has 15 residues. CDR3 residues: CASTKSGSYNSPLHF. In DNA form, the CDR3 reads TGTGCCAGCACTAAATCGGGGTCCTATAATTCACCCCTCCACTTT.

V usage is TRBV12-3 or TRBV12-4 and J usage is TRBJ2-1, with 14 bases fitting TRBD2. Unmatched junction bases numbered 14, after V lost 3 bases and J lost 7 bases. The CDR3 is 19 amino acids. In DNA form, the CDR3 reads TGTGCCAGCAGTTTTGTCGGACTAGCGGGAGGCCCAACGAAAAATGAGCAGTTCTTC. It translates to CASSFVGLAGGPTKNEQFF.

The chain uses TRBV2 and TRBJ1-5, with no clear D. This CDR3 has 14 residues. Germline V CDR1 and CDR2: SNHLY, FYNNEI. Trimming left V 6 bases short and J 7 bases short, with 16 bases between. The CDR3 reads CASSPDGPGQPQHF. The CDR3 DNA is TGTGCCAGCAGCCCCGACGGACCGGGACAGCCCCAGCATTTT.

This chain joins TRBV7-2 and TRBJ2-5; D perhaps matches TRBD2 (5 bases). The V gene's germline CDR1 is SGHTA and CDR2 FQGNSA. Trimming left V 8 bases short and J 4 bases short, with 17 bases between. This CDR3 is 14 amino acids long. The CDR3 is CASQSLGEPETQYF. CDR3 nucleotides: TGTGCCAGCCAATCTCTCGGGGAGCCAGAGACCCAGTACTTC.

The chain joins TRBV7-9 to TRBJ1-3; TRBD1 might be the D (5 bases). CDR3 length equals 14 residues. V was shortened by 3 bases and J by 3 bases, with 9 bases between the two germline ends. Germline lookup yields CDR1 SEHNR and CDR2 FQNEAQ (reference sequence). The CDR3 nucleotides are TGTGCCAGCAGCTTGAGGGACGGTGGAAACACCATATATTTT. It specifies CASSLRDGGNTIYF.

The gene calls are TRBV20-1 and TRBJ1-6, with D unresolved. Looked up from germline, CDR1 is DFQATT and CDR2 is SNEGSKA (reference sequence). The germline V and J ends were trimmed by 5 bases and 9 bases, with 20 bases remaining between them. The CDR3 length is 15 residues. The CDR3 loop reads CSAARGKVEASPLHF. For the CDR3, the DNA is TGCAGTGCTGCCCGGGGAAAGGTTGAGGCTTCACCCCTCCACTTT.

The rearrangement links TRBV5-1 to TRBJ1-1; 8 bases are a match to TRBD1. This CDR3 region has 15 residues. CDR1 is SGHRS, CDR2 YFSETQ, per germline. With V trimmed by 5 bases and J by 4 bases, 10 bases remained unmatched. CDR3 sequence reads: CASRQTPGGPTEAFF. The CDR3 DNA sequence: TGCGCCAGCAGACAGACTCCAGGGGGCCCCACTGAAGCTTTCTTT.

This chain joins TRBV20-1 and TRBJ1-5; weak D call: TRBD1 (5 bases). The germline gives CDR1 DFQATT, CDR2 SNEGSKA (reference sequence). V lost 0 bases and J 11 bases, leaving 14 bases between the germline ends. The CDR3 is 13 amino acids. The CDR3 loop reads CSAREGTDRAQHF. The CDR3 DNA is TGCAGTGCTAGAGAGGGGACTGATCGAGCCCAGCATTTT.

The gene calls are TRBV7-2 and TRBJ1-2; D call uncertain. Looked up from germline, CDR1 is SGHTA and CDR2 is FQGNSA. Trimming removed 4 bases from V and 10 bases from J, with 10 bases in between. The CDR3 is made up of 11 amino acids. CDR3 sequence (DNA): TGTGCCAGCAGCTACTGGACCCACTACACCTTC. Translating gives CASSYWTHYTF.

This clonotype occurred once. This chain connects TRBV28 to TRBJ1-3, with D possibly TRBD1 on 6 matching bases. This CDR3 has 16 amino acids. Per germline, CDR1 MDHEN and CDR2 SYDVKM. V lost 7 bases, J lost 0 bases, and 16 bases lay in between. CDR3 protein: CASKSGDGSSGNTIYF. CDR3 nucleotides: TGTGCCAGCAAATCAGGGGACGGGAGCTCTGGAAACACCATATATTTT.

The rearrangement links TRBV7-8 to TRBJ2-5, with no clear D. The CDR3 length is 14 residues. Trimming took 4 bases from V and 5 from J, leaving 14 bases between them. The V gene's germline CDR1 is SGHVS and CDR2 FQNEAQ. The CDR3 here is CASSSLGSAETQYF. CDR3 in DNA: TGTGCCAGCAGCTCCCTCGGCTCGGCCGAGACCCAGTACTTC.

This clonotype was detected ten times or more. V usage is TRBV12-3 or TRBV12-4 and J usage is TRBJ1-5; no definite D call. The CDR3 extends over 13 amino acids. Trimming left V 6 bases short and J 5 bases short, with 11 bases between. This chain's CDR3 is CASSLSGDQPQHF. Here the CDR3 DNA reads TGTGCCAGCAGCTTAAGTGGAGATCAGCCCCAGCATTTT.

This chain joins TRBV11-2 and TRBJ2-5; 9 nucleotides agree with TRBD2. The junction had 5 bases not matched to a gene; V was cut back by 5 bases and J by 4 bases. The CDR3 totals 14 residues. Germline V lookup: CDR1 SGHAT, CDR2 FQNNGV. The CDR3 sequence: CASSLTSGLETQYF. CDR3 nucleotide sequence: TGTGCCAGCAGCCTCACTAGCGGGCTAGAGACCCAGTACTTC.

This clonotype occurred a few times. The chain's CDR3 is CASSFRRGVEDTQYF. Here the CDR3 DNA reads TGTGCCAGCAGTTTTCGGCGGGGCGTTGAGGATACGCAGTATTTT. The rearrangement uses TRBV12-3 or TRBV12-4 and TRBJ2-3; perhaps TRBD2 as D (6 bases). The germline V and J ends were trimmed by 3 bases and 6 bases, with 16 bases remaining between them. This CDR3 spans 15 amino acids.